Shown below are 25 T cell receptor beta chains from a single sample sequenced in a study of cytomegalovirus exposure and HLA in healthy donors. Amplification used 60 Vbeta primers and 13 Jbeta primers. The repertoire was sequenced with immunoSEQ multiplex PCR; TCRdb's copy has only in-frame clones and lacks some. The sample yields 100,000 to 150,000 clones, 8.5% to 10% seen once. Specimen: PBMCs. The receptors originated from a man aged 35 to 55 in good health and CMV-seronegative.

The chain uses TRBV29-1 and TRBJ2-3, with 12 bases fitting TRBD2. The germline V gene has CDR1 SQVTM and CDR2 ANQGSEA. The CDR3 has 17 amino acids. V shed 6 bases and J 5 bases; nucleotides not matched to a gene: 15. The CDR3 region has the DNA TGCAGCGTCGATGTTTCGGCTAGCGGGGGGGAGATAGATACGCAGTATTTT. It codes for CSVDVSASGGEIDTQYF.

The chain has TRBV7-6 and TRBJ1-2; a possible D gene is TRBD1 (5 bases). The CDR3 sequence is 13 residues long. V gave up 5 bases and J gave up 8 bases, with 15 bases separating them. From germline, CDR1 is SGHVS and CDR2 FNYEAQ. The CDR3 sequence is CASSEDKRGGYTF. CDR3 DNA sequence: TGTGCCAGCAGCGAGGACAAACGTGGGGGCTACACCTTC.

This clone occurred a few times. V and J are TRBV12-5 and TRBJ2-7, with D possibly being TRBD1 (5 bases). The CDR3 has 18 amino acids. Trimming shortened V by 1 base and J by 8 bases, and 27 bases separated the two germline ends. Germline loops: CDR1 LGHNT, CDR2 FRNRAP. This CDR3 is CASGLGSLLGQGGIKQYF. The CDR3 nucleotides read TGTGCTAGTGGTTTGGGGTCCCTTCTTGGGCAGGGTGGGATTAAGCAGTACTTC. Full variable domain (rest looked up from reference TRBV12-5 and TRBJ2-7): DARVTQTPRHKVTEMGQEVTMRCQPILGHNTVFWYRQTMMQGLELLAYFRNRAPLDDSGMPKDRFSAEMPDATLATLKIQPSEPRDSAVYFCASGLGSLLGQGGIKQYFGPGTRLTVT.

A few counts support this clone. This chain uses TRBV5-6 with TRBJ2-7; the D gene is possibly TRBD1 (6 bases). Germline V gene sequence: CDR1 SGHDT, CDR2 YYEEEE. The germline V and J ends were trimmed by 4 bases and 2 bases, with 19 bases remaining between them. The CDR3 is made up of 16 amino acids. DNA for the CDR3: TGTGCCAGCAGCCTCGATCAGGGGTTGGGAGCCTACGAGCAGTACTTC. Its protein is CASSLDQGLGAYEQYF.

V and J are TRBV7-2 and TRBJ1-4; D unclear. Between the trimmed V and J ends, which lost 5 bases and 6 bases, there was a span of 10 bases. The germline V gene has CDR1 SGHTA and CDR2 FQGNSA. The CDR3 spans 13 residues. The CDR3 protein is CASSLTMDEKLFF. DNA of the CDR3: TGTGCCAGCAGCCTTACTATGGATGAAAAACTGTTTTTT. The full variable domain, in which reference TRBV7-2 and TRBJ1-4 provide the parts outside the CDR3, is GAGVSQSPSNKVTEKGKDVELRCDPISGHTALYWYRQSLGQGLEFLIYFQGNSAPDKSGLPSDRFSAERTGGSVSTLTIQRTQQEDSAVYLCASSLTMDEKLFFGSGTQLSVL.

CDR3 loop: CASSLGGQGNEQFF. The CDR3, as DNA: TGTGCCAGCAGCTTAGGGGGACAGGGCAATGAGCAGTTCTTC. V and J are TRBV7-3 and TRBJ2-1, with 9 bases aligning to TRBD1. Germline CDR1 and CDR2: SGHTA and FQGTGA. The CDR3 is made up of 14 amino acids. V lost 2 bases, J lost 6 bases, and 2 bases stayed unmatched.

V usage is TRBV5-6 and J usage is TRBJ1-1; D possibly corresponds to TRBD1 (5 bases). The CDR3 is 14 amino acids. Germline V gene lookup returns CDR1 SGHDT and CDR2 YYEEEE. Trimming removed 0 bases at V and 1 base at J, with 7 bases between. CDR3 sequence (DNA): TGTGCCAGCAGCTTGGCCGGGGGGAACACTGAAGCTTTCTTT. Amino acid sequence: CASSLAGGNTEAFF.

This clone was seen a few times. The CDR3 sequence: CASSSLTGSHEQYF. CDR3 in DNA: TGTGCCAGCAGCTCCCTGACAGGTTCCCACGAGCAGTACTTC. J is TRBJ2-7 and V is TRBV5-4; possible D gene TRBD1, 6 bases. The V and J ends lost 3 bases and 5 bases respectively, with 15 bases between them. CDR1 is SGHNT, CDR2 YYREEE, per germline (reference sequence). This CDR3 region has 14 residues.

In this sample, this clone turned up a few times. The genes are TRBV4-2 and TRBJ1-2; D not resolved. Germline-derived CDR1 and CDR2 are LGHNA and YNFKEQ. The CDR3 is made up of 16 amino acids. V lost 0 bases to trimming and J lost 0 bases, with 11 bases between them. The CDR3, as DNA: TGTGCCAGCAGCCAAGAGGCCAGCGCCTCTAACTATGGCTACACCTTC. Encoded protein: CASSQEASASNYGYTF.

The sample holds a few counts of this clone. This chain connects TRBV19 to TRBJ1-2; no firm D call. The CDR3 is made up of 15 amino acids. The V end was cut by 0 bases, the J end by 9 bases, with 17 bases between. The germline gives CDR1 LNHDA, CDR2 SQIVND (reference sequence). In nucleotides, the CDR3 is TGTGCCAGTAGTATAGATACGGCCGTCCGGGGAAGCTACACCTTC. Encoded protein: CASSIDTAVRGSYTF.

This chain uses TRBV5-6 with TRBJ1-4; D might be TRBD1 (5 bases). CDR3 length: 13 amino acids. Per germline, CDR1 SGHDT and CDR2 YYEEEE. Deletions cut 1 base from V and 7 bases from J, with 8 bases between. This chain's CDR3 is CASSLYRPEKLFF. The CDR3 bases are TGTGCCAGCAGCTTGTACAGGCCTGAAAAACTGTTTTTT.

This clone showed up just a few times. V and J are TRBV6-1 and TRBJ1-5; 10 bases agree with TRBD1. The J segment lost 1 base and the V segment lost 0 bases, leaving 9 bases of the junction unmatched. Germline CDR1 and CDR2: MNHNS and SASEGT. The CDR3 runs 19 residues. This CDR3 reads CASSEAYGDRGRSNQPQHF. The CDR3 coding sequence is TGTGCCAGCAGTGAAGCATATGGGGACAGGGGTAGGAGCAATCAGCCCCAGCATTTT.

This clone was observed a handful of times. The chain links TRBV6-1 to TRBJ1-1, with a weak D call TRBD1 (5 bases). Germline V gene lookup returns CDR1 MNHNS and CDR2 SASEGT. Between the trimmed V and J ends, which lost 6 bases and 0 bases, there was a span of 8 bases. This CDR3 region has 13 residues. The CDR3 region has the DNA TGTGCCAGCAGACGGGACTTGAACACTGAAGCTTTCTTT. This translates into CASRRDLNTEAFF.

V gene TRBV4-2 combines with J gene TRBJ2-7; 8 nucleotides match TRBD2. Trimming cost V 0 bases and J 2 bases; bases outside gene matches: 6. Germline-derived CDR1 and CDR2 are LGHNA and YNFKEQ. The CDR3 contains 16 residues. The CDR3 sequence: CASSQDIAGGPYEQYF. In nucleotides, the CDR3 is TGTGCCAGCAGCCAAGATATCGCGGGGGGACCCTACGAGCAGTACTTC.

This clone has more than one count but fewer than ten. The V call is TRBV6-5, the J call TRBJ1-2; D remains ambiguous. This CDR3 has 13 residues. CDR1 and CDR2 (germline): MNHEY, SVGAGI. Trimming took off 2 bases at V and 7 bases at J, with 11 bases between the two ends. The CDR3 bases are TGTGCCAGCAGTTACAAGGGAGAGGGTGGCTACACCTTC. Translating gives CASSYKGEGGYTF.

The chain recombines TRBV7-2 with TRBJ2-3, with 9 bases lining up with TRBD1. The CDR3 runs to 15 residues. Losses at the gene ends were 5 bases for V and 7 bases for J; bases not matched to a gene: 10. CDR1 is SGHTA and CDR2 is FQGNSA in the germline V gene. DNA for the CDR3: TGTGCCAGCAGCCCAGCGGGACAGGGAAGGAATACGCAGTATTTT. This encodes CASSPAGQGRNTQYF. Looking up the rest from reference TRBV7-2 and TRBJ2-3 gives the full variable domain: GAGVSQSPSNKVTEKGKDVELRCDPISGHTALYWYRQSLGQGLEFLIYFQGNSAPDKSGLPSDRFSAERTGGSVSTLTIQRTQQEDSAVYLCASSPAGQGRNTQYFGPGTRLTVL.

The chain employs TRBV19 and TRBJ2-1; no clear D gene. Germline CDR1 reads LNHDA; CDR2 reads SQIVND (reference sequence). With 1 base removed from V and 0 bases from J, the gap between germline ends came to 7 bases. The CDR3 has 15 residues. Here the CDR3 DNA reads TGTGCCAGTAGTATAGTCCGGAGCTCCTACAATGAGCAGTTCTTC. Translating it yields CASSIVRSSYNEQFF.

This chain joins TRBV7-8 and TRBJ1-4, with 9 bases matching TRBD1. CDR3 length: 18 residues. With 5 bases clipped from V and 0 bases from J, the junction kept 10 bases outside the gene matches. CDR1 and CDR2 from the germline V gene are SGHVS and FQNEAQ. CDR3 sequence (DNA): TGTGCCAGCAGCCTCACCGGGACAGGGAATCCAACTAATGAAAAACTGTTTTTT. It is translated as CASSLTGTGNPTNEKLFF.

This clone was observed a few times. This chain connects TRBV7-7 to TRBJ1-2; D is unresolved. V lost 5 bases to trimming and J lost 0 bases, with 13 bases between them. Germline lookup yields CDR1 SSHAT and CDR2 FNYEAQ (reference sequence). This CDR3 contains 15 residues. In nucleotides, the CDR3 is TGTGCCAGCAGCCTACCCCGTGAAACTAACTATGGCTACACCTTC. It translates to CASSLPRETNYGYTF.

The gene calls are TRBV19 and TRBJ2-2; 9 bases match TRBD1. V shed 4 bases and J 7 bases; nucleotides not matched to a gene: 7. This CDR3 region has 15 residues. Germline-derived CDR1 and CDR2 are LNHDA and SQIVND (reference sequence). DNA of the CDR3: TGTGCCAGTAGTAACAACAGGGACAGGGTCGGGGAGCTGTTTTTT. Its protein is CASSNNRDRVGELFF.

J is TRBJ2-7 and V is TRBV19; possibly TRBD1 for D (6 bases). From germline, CDR1 is LNHDA and CDR2 SQIVND (reference sequence). Trimming cost V 3 bases and J 7 bases, with 19 bases left between them. The CDR3 is 15 residues long. DNA of the CDR3: TGTGCCAGTAGTATGGTGGGGACACCGTCTCGGGAGCAGTACTTC. Residues: CASSMVGTPSREQYF.

This clone was detected only a few times. The chain recombines TRBV2 with TRBJ1-1; 7 bases agree with TRBD1. CDR1 is SNHLY and CDR2 is FYNNEI in the germline V gene. V lost 7 bases and J lost 4; bases outside the gene matches: 9. The CDR3 has 14 residues. CDR3 coding DNA: TGTGCCAGCAACGGGGGACAGACGGGCACTGAAGCTTTCTTT. Its translation is CASNGGQTGTEAFF. The full variable domain, rest sourced from reference TRBV2 and TRBJ1-1, is EPEVTQTPSHQVTQMGQEVILRCVPISNHLYFYWYRQILGQKVEFLVSFYNNEISEKSEIFDDQFSVERPDGSNFTLKIRSTKLEDSAMYFCASNGGQTGTEAFFGQGTRLTVV.

This clone was recorded at least ten times. This chain connects TRBV29-1 to TRBJ2-6; 9 bases agree with TRBD1. There are 18 residues in the CDR3. V was clipped by 5 bases and J by 0 bases; unmatched bases: 11. Looked up from germline, CDR1 is SQVTM and CDR2 is ANQGSEA. CDR3 bases: TGCAGCGTTAGGGACAGGGAGGCCCTCGGCTCTGGGGCCAACGTCCTGACTTTC. It codes for CSVRDREALGSGANVLTF.

This clone was picked up a small number of times. The genes are TRBV6-5 and TRBJ1-2; TRBD1 matches 8 bases. Germline V lookup: CDR1 MNHEY, CDR2 SVGAGI. The CDR3 has 14 amino acids. The junction had 5 bases not matched to a gene; V was cut back by 5 bases and J by 3 bases. CDR3 region: CASSRTGWDYGYTF. The CDR3 coding sequence is TGTGCCAGCAGTCGGACAGGGTGGGACTATGGCTACACCTTC.

This clone was detected only a few times. The chain is built from TRBV29-1 and TRBJ1-2; 8 positions agree with TRBD1. Per germline, CDR1 SQVTM and CDR2 ANQGSEA. With 4 bases clipped from V and 3 bases from J, the junction kept 4 bases outside the gene matches. The CDR3 is 13 amino acids. The CDR3 loop reads CSVVSGQDYGYTF. CDR3 coding DNA: TGCAGCGTTGTATCGGGACAGGACTATGGCTACACCTTC.